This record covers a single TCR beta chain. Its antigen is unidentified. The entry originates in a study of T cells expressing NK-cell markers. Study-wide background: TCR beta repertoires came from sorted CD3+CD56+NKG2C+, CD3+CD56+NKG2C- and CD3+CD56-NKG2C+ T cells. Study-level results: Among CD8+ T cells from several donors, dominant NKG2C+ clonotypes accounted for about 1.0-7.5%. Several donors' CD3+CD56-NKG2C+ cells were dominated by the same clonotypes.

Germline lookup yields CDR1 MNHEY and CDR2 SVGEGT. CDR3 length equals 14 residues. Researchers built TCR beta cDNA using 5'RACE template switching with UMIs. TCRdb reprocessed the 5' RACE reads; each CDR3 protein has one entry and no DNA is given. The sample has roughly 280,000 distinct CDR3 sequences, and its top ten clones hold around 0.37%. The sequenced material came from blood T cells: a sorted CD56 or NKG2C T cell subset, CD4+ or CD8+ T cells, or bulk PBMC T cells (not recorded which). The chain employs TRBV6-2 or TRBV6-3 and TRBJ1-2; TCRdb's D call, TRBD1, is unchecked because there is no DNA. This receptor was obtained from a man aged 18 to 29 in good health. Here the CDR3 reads CASTRGQGSYGYTF.